Sequencing of this T cell receptor beta chain was carried out in a study of T cell repertoires in cytomegalovirus infection. Background on the study: Public signatures in TCR beta pointed to CMV infection and matching HLA type.

Trimming removed 6 bases from V and 7 bases from J, with 6 bases in between. The germline gives CDR1 MDHEN, CDR2 SYDVKM. The CDR3 sequence is 10 residues long. TCRdb analysed the reads with MiXCR anew, one entry per CDR3 protein. Of fewer than 200,000 distinct CDR3 sequences listed, roughly 20% are singletons. Study-wide points: Cumulative frequency of public TCR beta families picked out carriers of CMV plus the relevant HLA.

In its sample, this clonotype was seen a few times. Its antigen remains unidentified. This sequence originates from a human donor in good health (CMV status not recorded). Some clones in this sample may be carry-over from other donors' samples. V gene TRBV28 combines with J gene TRBJ1-1; D remains ambiguous. Sequenced input: PBMCs. DNA of the CDR3: TGTGCCAGCAGAGAGAATGAAGCTTTCTTT. Translating gives CASRENEAFF.